This TCR beta chain stems from a study of immune heterogeneity within non-small cell lung tumors. The CDR3 spans 11 residues. With respect to this clonotype: Being one base from a much bigger clone, this may be a read error.

TCR beta CDR3 regions came from multiplex PCR with 32 forward V and 13 reverse J primers. TCRdb reprocessed the multiplex PCR reads with MiXCR, giving one entry per CDR3 protein. Seen here are 15,000 to 20,000 distinct CDR3 sequences, roughly 29% observed once, and the top ten hold about 4%. Bulk tumor genomic DNA was the template, and each sample received around 650 ng. Every primary tumor yielded several biopsies, spaced far apart, that were taken during surgery. Samples came from untreated patients having curative surgery for newly diagnosed non-small cell lung cancer. Input material: lung tumor tissue. The gene calls are TRBV12-3 or TRBV12-4 and TRBJ2-5; tentative D call: TRBD1 (6 bases). The source of this sequence is a middle-aged man with non-small cell lung cancer. The CDR3 here is CASSLRGTKYF. The CDR3 DNA reads as TGTGCCAGCAGTTTAAGGGGGACCAAGTACTTC.